This note documents a single T cell receptor (beta chain) sequence. Profiled with immunoSEQ multiplex PCR; TCRdb holds only in-frame clones, not every one. In the table there are 200,000 to 250,000 clones, approximately 85% of which are singletons. The data stem from a study of blood T cell repertoires in COVID-19. The overall study: Researchers got acute and convalescent COVID-19 samples from the United States, Italy and Spain. PBMCs, B-cell-depleted T cells, or T cells provided the cDNA or gDNA that made up the material.

Followed longitudinally, the Seattle patients had been enrolled during active infection. V lost 3 bases to trimming and J lost 4 bases, with 12 bases between them. This CDR3 spans 14 amino acids. The germline CDR1 and CDR2 sequences are SGHTA and FQGNSA. This receptor was obtained from a woman between 65 and 79 years old with COVID-19, enrolled during active disease. The specimen sequenced was peripheral blood. This chain links TRBV7-2 with TRBJ1-1, with D possibly matching TRBD1 (6 bases). Here the CDR3 DNA reads TGTGCCAGCAGCTTCGCAGGGACACTCACTGAAGCTTTCTTT. This codes for CASSFAGTLTEAFF.